These T cell receptor beta chains were read from a single sample in a study of beta chain features in type 1 diabetes. TCRdb's table, derived via immunoSEQ multiplex PCR, lists solely in-frame clones and lacks some. The sample records about 99,000 clones, roughly 28% being singletons. The specimen was central memory CD4+ T cells from blood. The receptors derive from a woman between 18 and 29 years old with type 1 diabetes. Both conserved end residues are part of each CDR3. The D gene is left open where the match is weak. Some rows mark clone size as missing; the rest say once, few, many or name a class of expanded clone.

clone_size	j_call	v_call	d_call	cdr3_aa	cdr3_nt
few	TRBJ2-7	TRBV19	TRBD2	CASSSRRLAGRSYEQYF	TGTGCCAGTAGTTCCCGCCGACTAGCGGGAAGGTCCTACGAGCAGTACTTC
-	TRBJ1-1	TRBV7-6	TRBD1	CASSPRTGEVEAFF	TGTGCCAGCAGCCCCCGGACAGGGGAGGTTGAAGCTTTCTTT
-	TRBJ2-1	TRBV27	TRBD1	CASSFLAGTGGGEQFF	TGTGCCAGCAGTTTCCTAGCCGGGACAGGGGGCGGTGAGCAGTTCTTC
-	TRBJ2-4	TRBV25-1	TRBD1	CASSTPAGTGLVIQYF	TGTGCCAGCAGCACACCCGCCGGGACAGGGCTGGTCATTCAGTACTTC
-	TRBJ2-5	TRBV9	-	CASSVVGDNGGTQYF	TGTGCCAGCAGCGTAGTAGGGGACAACGGCGGGACCCAGTACTTC
few	TRBJ2-7	TRBV6-6	TRBD2	CASSPSSGRAYEQYF	TGTGCCAGCAGCCCTAGCAGCGGGAGGGCCTACGAGCAGTACTTC
-	TRBJ2-2	TRBV19	TRBD2	CASIQWSAGGPGELFF	TGTGCCAGTATCCAGTGGTCAGCGGGAGGGCCCGGGGAGCTGTTTTTT
-	TRBJ1-5	TRBV19	TRBD1	CASSIYSGGSSNQPQHF	TGTGCCAGTAGTATTTATTCAGGGGGATCTTCCAATCAGCCCCAGCATTTT
-	TRBJ1-2	TRBV7-2	TRBD1	CASSPDRVDGYTF	TGTGCCAGCAGTCCGGACAGGGTCGATGGCTACACCTTC
-	TRBJ1-5	TRBV19	-	CASSRAGKNQPQHF	TGTGCCAGTAGTAGAGCAGGGAAGAACCAGCCCCAGCATTTT
few	TRBJ2-1	TRBV7-3	-	CASSSIATSASPGSYNEQFF	TGTGCCAGCAGCTCGATCGCGACTAGTGCCTCGCCCGGCTCCTACAATGAGCAGTTCTTC
-	TRBJ2-3	TRBV7-8	TRBD2	CASGGPNGDTQYF	TGTGCCTCGGGAGGGCCTAACGGGGATACGCAGTATTTT
-	TRBJ2-5	TRBV7-9	TRBD2	CASTPGGPRETQYF	TGTGCCAGCACCCCGGGAGGGCCGCGGGAGACCCAGTACTTC
-	TRBJ2-5	TRBV5-1	TRBD2	CASSLSPGGGDETQYF	TGCGCCAGCAGCTTATCACCGGGGGGGGGTGACGAGACCCAGTACTTC
few	TRBJ2-5	TRBV19	TRBD1	CASSITDRGETQYF	TGTGCCAGTAGTATAACCGACAGGGGAGAGACCCAGTACTTC
-	TRBJ2-7	TRBV5-6	-	CASSFGRNYEQYF	TGTGCCAGCAGCTTTGGCAGGAATTACGAGCAGTACTTC
many	TRBJ1-1	TRBV2	TRBD1	CASRWARGRELNTEAFF	TGTGCCAGCAGGTGGGCCAGGGGGCGAGAGTTGAACACTGAAGCTTTCTTT
few	TRBJ2-5	TRBV5-4	TRBD1	CASSSPGGQETQYF	TGTGCCAGCAGCTCCCCAGGGGGCCAAGAGACCCAGTACTTC
-	TRBJ2-4	TRBV5-6	TRBD2	CASSLVGLAGGTKNIQYF	TGTGCCAGCAGCTTGGTAGGACTAGCGGGAGGGACTAAAAACATTCAGTACTTC
few	TRBJ2-3	TRBV4-1	-	CASSQDFRSSPPDTQYF	TGCGCCAGCAGCCAAGATTTCAGGTCGTCACCCCCAGATACGCAGTATTTT
few	TRBJ2-5	TRBV5-1	-	CASSLEAPVEETQYF	TGCGCCAGCAGCTTGGAAGCCCCCGTAGAAGAGACCCAGTACTTC
few	TRBJ2-3	TRBV7-2	TRBD1	CASSPTGQFTDTQYF	TGTGCCAGCAGCCCCACGGGACAGTTCACAGATACGCAGTATTTT
few	TRBJ2-1	TRBV6-1	TRBD2	CATSRGVTDEQFF	TGTGCCACAAGCCGGGGGGTGACCGATGAGCAGTTCTTC
few	TRBJ2-3	TRBV19	TRBD2	CASSPKNVLAVGADTQYF	TGTGCCAGTAGTCCTAAAAACGTACTAGCGGTGGGGGCAGATACGCAGTATTTT
-	TRBJ1-2	TRBV5-6	-	CASSRPDSFLDYTF	TGTGCCAGCAGCCGCCCGGACAGTTTCCTTGACTACACCTTC
few	TRBJ2-3	TRBV5-1	-	CASSVDSNTQYF	TGCGCCAGCAGCGTTGACAGTAATACGCAGTATTTT
-	TRBJ2-6	TRBV5-4	TRBD1	CASSSPWTGATGANVLTF	TGTGCCAGCAGCTCGCCGTGGACAGGGGCCACTGGGGCCAACGTCCTGACTTTC
few	TRBJ2-5	TRBV7-2	-	CASSYGSGPETQYF	TGTGCCAGCAGCTATGGTTCAGGCCCGGAGACCCAGTACTTC